The sequence of this T cell receptor beta chain was determined in a study of beta chain features in type 1 diabetes. The CDR3 totals 15 residues. Looked up from germline, CDR1 is SQVTM and CDR2 is ANQGSEA. Trimming left V 6 bases short and J 0 bases short, with 17 bases between. Sequenced material consisted of expressed TCRB transcripts (all of the isolated RNA was reverse transcribed). This table comes from immunoSEQ multiplex PCR, and its TCRdb copy is limited to in-frame clones, with some not included. The data hold about half a million clones, with around 30% observed a single time. General study findings and limits: Researchers cautioned that cDNA sequencing could over-represent cells with high TCR expression.

Remarks on this clone: The antigen is not known.

This sequence joins TRBV29-1 and TRBJ1-1; possible D gene TRBD1, 5 bases. Sequencing was performed on naive CD4+ T cells from blood. The receptor comes from a man younger than 30 in good health. CDR3 DNA sequence: TGCAGCGTCCGACCCCCGACAGACTTGAACACTGAAGCTTTCTTT. Encoded protein: CSVRPPTDLNTEAFF.